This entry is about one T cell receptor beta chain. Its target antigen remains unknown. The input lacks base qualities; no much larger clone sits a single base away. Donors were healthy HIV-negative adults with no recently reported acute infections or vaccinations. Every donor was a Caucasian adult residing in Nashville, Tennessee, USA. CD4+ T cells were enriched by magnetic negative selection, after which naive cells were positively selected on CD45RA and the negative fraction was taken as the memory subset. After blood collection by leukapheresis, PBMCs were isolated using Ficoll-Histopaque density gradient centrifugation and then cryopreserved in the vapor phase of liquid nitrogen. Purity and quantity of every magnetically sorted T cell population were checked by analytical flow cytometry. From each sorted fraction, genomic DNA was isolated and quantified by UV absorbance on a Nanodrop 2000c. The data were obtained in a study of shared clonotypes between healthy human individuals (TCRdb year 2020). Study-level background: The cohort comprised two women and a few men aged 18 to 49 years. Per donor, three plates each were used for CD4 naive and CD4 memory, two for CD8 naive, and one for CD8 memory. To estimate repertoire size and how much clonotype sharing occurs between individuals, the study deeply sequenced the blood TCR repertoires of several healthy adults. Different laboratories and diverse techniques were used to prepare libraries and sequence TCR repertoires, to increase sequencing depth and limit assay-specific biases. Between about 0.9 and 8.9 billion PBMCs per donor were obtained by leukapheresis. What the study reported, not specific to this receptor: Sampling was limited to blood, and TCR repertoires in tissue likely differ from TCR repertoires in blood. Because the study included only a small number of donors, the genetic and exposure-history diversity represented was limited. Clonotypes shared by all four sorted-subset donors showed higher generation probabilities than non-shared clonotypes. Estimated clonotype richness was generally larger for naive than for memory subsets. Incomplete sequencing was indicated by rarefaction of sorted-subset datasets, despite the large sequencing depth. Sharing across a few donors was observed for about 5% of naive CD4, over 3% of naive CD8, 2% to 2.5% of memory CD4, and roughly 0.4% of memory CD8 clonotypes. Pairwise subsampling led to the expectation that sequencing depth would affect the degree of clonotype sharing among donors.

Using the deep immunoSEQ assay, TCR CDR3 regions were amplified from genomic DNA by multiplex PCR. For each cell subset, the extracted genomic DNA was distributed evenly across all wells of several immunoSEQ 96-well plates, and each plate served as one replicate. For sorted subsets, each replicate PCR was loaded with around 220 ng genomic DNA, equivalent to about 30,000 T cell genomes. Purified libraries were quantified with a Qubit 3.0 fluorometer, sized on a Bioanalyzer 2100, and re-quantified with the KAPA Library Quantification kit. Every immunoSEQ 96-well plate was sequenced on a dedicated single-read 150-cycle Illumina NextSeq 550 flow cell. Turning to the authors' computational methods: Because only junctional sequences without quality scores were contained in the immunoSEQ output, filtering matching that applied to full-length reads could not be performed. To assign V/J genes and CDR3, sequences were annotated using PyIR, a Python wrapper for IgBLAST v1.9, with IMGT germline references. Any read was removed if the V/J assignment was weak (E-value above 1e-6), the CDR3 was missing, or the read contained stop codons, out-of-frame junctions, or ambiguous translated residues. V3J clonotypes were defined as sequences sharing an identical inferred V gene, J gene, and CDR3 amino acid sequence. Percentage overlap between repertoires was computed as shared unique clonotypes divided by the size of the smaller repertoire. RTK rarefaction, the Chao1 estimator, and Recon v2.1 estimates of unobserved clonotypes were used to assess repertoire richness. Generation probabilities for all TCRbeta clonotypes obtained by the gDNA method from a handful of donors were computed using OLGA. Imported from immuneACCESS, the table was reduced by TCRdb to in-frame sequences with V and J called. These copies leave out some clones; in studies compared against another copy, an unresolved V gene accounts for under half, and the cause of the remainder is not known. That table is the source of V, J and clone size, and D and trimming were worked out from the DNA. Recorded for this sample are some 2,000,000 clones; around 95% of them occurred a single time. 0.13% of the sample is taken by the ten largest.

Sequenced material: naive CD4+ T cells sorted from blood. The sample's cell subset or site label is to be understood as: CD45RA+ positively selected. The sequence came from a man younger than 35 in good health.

CDR3 reads: CASSVGQYNSPLHF. The nucleotide sequence is TGTGCCAGCAGCGTAGGGCAATATAATTCACCCCTCCACTTT. The chain is assembled from TRBV9 and TRBJ1-6; no confident D gene assignment can be made. CDR3 length: 14 amino acids, cysteine to phenylalanine. Just the 42-base CDR3 DNA is kept, in frame starting at base 1. Trimming costs V 0 bases and J 4 bases, and their ends lie 5 bases apart. CDR1 and CDR2 are read off the germline V gene as SGDLS and YYNGEE.